These T cell receptor beta chains were read from a single sample in a study of identifying expanded T cells in peripheral blood. The assay was immunoSEQ multiplex PCR, and TCRdb's table has in-frame clones only and misses some. The sample consists of around 81,000 clones, about 85% of them appearing once. The sample consisted of blood. The receptors here all came from a person aged 18-70 years in good health. CDR3s include the opening cysteine and the closing phenylalanine or tryptophan. Fields, in order: CDR3 length, V gene, D gene, J gene, clone size, CDR3 DNA, CDR3 protein. A D gene is named only where the DNA matches it firmly. Clone size appears in some rows only: once, few, many, or a class for an expanded clone.

16	TRBV7-7	-	TRBJ2-2	-	TGTGCCAGCAGCTTAGTCGCCGGCCCGAACACCGGGGAGCTGTTTTTT	CASSLVAGPNTGELFF
18	TRBV11-2	TRBD2	TRBJ2-5	-	TGTGCCAGCAGCAAGGGCATCGTAGCGGGGGGGATCCAAGAGACCCAGTACTTC	CASSKGIVAGGIQETQYF
15	TRBV4-1	TRBD1	TRBJ2-3	-	TGCGCCAGCAGCCAAGCCGGGACAGGGCCAGATACGCAGTATTTT	CASSQAGTGPDTQYF
15	TRBV7-2	-	TRBJ2-2	-	TGTGCCAGCAGCTTACAAGGGGAAGGGACCGGGGAGCTGTTTTTT	CASSLQGEGTGELFF
16	TRBV27	-	TRBJ2-7	once	TGTGCCAGCAGCCCCCTTTTGGCGGACGGAGGGTACGAGCAGTACTTC	CASSPLLADGGYEQYF
15	TRBV7-2	TRBD1	TRBJ2-7	-	TGTGCCAGCAGCCGTCCCGGGACAGGGTCCCACGAGCAGTACTTC	CASSRPGTGSHEQYF
13	TRBV30	-	TRBJ1-6	-	TGTGCCTGGGAAACTAACCATAATTCACCCCTCCACTTT	CAWETNHNSPLHF
16	TRBV10-3	-	TRBJ1-6	-	TGTGCCATCAGTGGAAGTAACAGCTCCTATAATTCACCCCTCCACTTT	CAISGSNSSYNSPLHF
17	TRBV4-1	-	TRBJ1-3	few	TGCGCCAGCAGCCAATCGATGGGGGCTAGCTCTGGAAACACCATATATTTT	CASSQSMGASSGNTIYF
15	TRBV27	-	TRBJ2-5	-	TGTGCCAGCAGTTTAACCCCTGACGGACAAGAGACCCAGTACTTC	CASSLTPDGQETQYF
17	TRBV9	TRBD1	TRBJ1-3	-	TGTGCCAGCAGCGTAGACTTTCTCGGGACAGGGGGAAACACCATATATTTT	CASSVDFLGTGGNTIYF
14	TRBV6-5	-	TRBJ2-2	-	TGTGCCAGCAGTTATAATCCGAACACCGGGGAGCTGTTTTTT	CASSYNPNTGELFF
13	TRBV10-1	-	TRBJ1-1	-	TGCGCCAGCAGTGAGTCAAGGGGAGCGCGAGCTTTCTTT	CASSESRGARAFF
13	TRBV30	-	TRBJ2-7	once	TGTGCCTGGAGTGCCAGGGAACCCTACGAGCAGTACTTC	CAWSAREPYEQYF
16	TRBV7-2	TRBD1	TRBJ2-2	-	TGTGCCAGCAGCCCCAGACAGGGTCTTAACACCGGGGAGCTGTTTTTT	CASSPRQGLNTGELFF
13	TRBV30	-	TRBJ2-3	-	TGTGCCTGGGACAGTCCTAGCACAGATACGCAGTATTTT	CAWDSPSTDTQYF
13	TRBV29-1	TRBD1	TRBJ1-2	-	TGCAGCGTTGGATGGACAGGGAGGAGTGGCTACACCTTC	CSVGWTGRSGYTF
11	TRBV10-2	-	TRBJ2-7	-	TGCGCCAGCAGTGACCTCTACGAGCAGTACTTC	CASSDLYEQYF
14	TRBV6-6	-	TRBJ2-3	-	TGTGCCAGCAGTTACTCGAGCCTCACAGATACGCAGTATTTT	CASSYSSLTDTQYF
16	TRBV11-3	TRBD1	TRBJ2-5	-	TGTGCCAGCAACCCCGGGACAGGAAAAAACCAAGAGACCCAGTACTTC	CASNPGTGKNQETQYF
14	TRBV9	TRBD1	TRBJ1-1	-	TGTGCCAGCAGCCGGGACAGCTGGAACACTGAAGCTTTCTTT	CASSRDSWNTEAFF
14	TRBV10-3	TRBD1	TRBJ2-3	-	TGTGCCATCAGCCGGGACAGCCGCACAGATACGCAGTATTTT	CAISRDSRTDTQYF
15	TRBV7-9	-	TRBJ2-5	few	TGTGCCAGCAGCTCGGACGGAGCCACGAAAGAGACCCAGTACTTC	CASSSDGATKETQYF
11	TRBV20-1	-	TRBJ1-2	-	TGCAGTACAACAGGCGACTATGGCTACACCTTC	CSTTGDYGYTF
13	TRBV9	-	TRBJ1-5	-	TGTGCCAGCAGCACGGACGGGTATCAGCCCCAGCATTTT	CASSTDGYQPQHF
15	TRBV6-5	-	TRBJ1-2	-	TGTGCCAGCAGACCCCTTCGGGACAACCGAGATGGCTACACCTTC	CASRPLRDNRDGYTF
16	TRBV7-3	-	TRBJ1-2	-	TGTGCCAGCAGCTTATACGGGACCTCAGCTAACTATGGCTACACCTTC	CASSLYGTSANYGYTF